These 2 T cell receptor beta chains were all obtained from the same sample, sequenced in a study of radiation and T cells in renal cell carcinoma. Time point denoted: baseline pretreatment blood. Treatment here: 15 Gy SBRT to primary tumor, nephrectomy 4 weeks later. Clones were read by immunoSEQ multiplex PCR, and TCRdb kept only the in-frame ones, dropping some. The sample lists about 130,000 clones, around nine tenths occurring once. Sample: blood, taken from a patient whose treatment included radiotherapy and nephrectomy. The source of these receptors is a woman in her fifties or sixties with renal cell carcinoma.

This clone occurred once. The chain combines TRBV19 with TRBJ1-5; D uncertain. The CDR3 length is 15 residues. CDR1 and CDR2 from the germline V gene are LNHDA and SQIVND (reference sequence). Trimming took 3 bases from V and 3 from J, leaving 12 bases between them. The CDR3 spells CASSIPLHPNQPQHF. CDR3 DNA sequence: TGTGCCAGTAGTATCCCCCTTCACCCCAATCAGCCCCAGCATTTT. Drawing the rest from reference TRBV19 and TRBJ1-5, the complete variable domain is DGGITQSPKYLFRKEGQNVTLSCEQNLNHDAMYWYRQDPGQGLRLIYYSQIVNDFQKGDIAEGYSVSREKKESFPLTVTSAQKNPTAFYLCASSIPLHPNQPQHFGDGTRLSIL.

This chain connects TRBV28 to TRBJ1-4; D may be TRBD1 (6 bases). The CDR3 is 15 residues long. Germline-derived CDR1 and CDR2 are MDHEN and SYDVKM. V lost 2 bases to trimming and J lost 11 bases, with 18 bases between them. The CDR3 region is CASSLPPQGGKKLFF. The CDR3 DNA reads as TGTGCCAGCAGTTTACCCCCCCAAGGGGGTAAGAAACTGTTTTTT.